These 27 T cell receptor beta chains were all obtained from the same sample, sequenced in a study of shared clonotypes between healthy human individuals. Libraries were prepared by immunoSEQ multiplex PCR; TCRdb keeps only in-frame clonotypes and omits some of them. The sample carries more than 2 million clones, nearly 97% recorded once. Sequencing was performed on naive CD4+ T cells sorted from blood. Subset denoted: CD45RA+ positively selected. These receptors were collected from a man aged 18 to 29 in good health.

This chain connects TRBV28 to TRBJ2-5; 9 bases match TRBD1. After removal of 6 bases from V and 1 base from J, the junction contained 6 bases not matched to a gene. CDR1 is MDHEN, CDR2 SYDVKM, per germline. The CDR3 runs 15 residues. This chain's CDR3 is CASRTGQGGQETQYF. CDR3 sequence (DNA): TGTGCCAGCAGAACGGGACAGGGAGGCCAAGAGACCCAGTACTTC. Filled out from reference TRBV28 and TRBJ2-5, the complete variable domain reads DVKVTQSSRYLVKRTGEKVFLECVQDMDHENMFWYRQDPGLGLRLIYFSYDVKMKEKGDIPEGYSVSREKKERFSLILESASTNQTSMYLCASRTGQGGQETQYFGPGTRLLVL.

On this clone: The sample carries other DNA sequences with the same CDR3. The CDR3 bases are TGTGCCAGCAGCCAAGGACTAGCGGGGGCCTACGAGCAGTACTTC. Translated: CASSQGLAGAYEQYF. V gene TRBV5-8 combines with J gene TRBJ2-7, with 13 positions matching TRBD2. J gave up 2 bases and V 4 bases, and 3 bases lay outside the gene matches. The CDR3 extends over 15 amino acids. Germline values: CDR1 SGHTS, CDR2 YDEGEE.

The count of this clone is one. The chain uses TRBV18 and TRBJ1-4; no firm D call. The CDR3 has 14 amino acids. The germline CDR1 and CDR2 sequences are KGHSH and LQKENI. V was cut by 5 bases and J by 7 bases, with 14 bases left in between. The CDR3: CASSSPEGGEKLFF. CDR3 DNA: TGTGCCAGCTCAAGCCCCGAGGGTGGTGAAAAACTGTTTTTT.

As for this clone: In the same sample, other DNA sequences code for this CDR3. The genes are TRBV6-5 and TRBJ1-1; D may be TRBD1 (5 bases). The V end was cut by 6 bases, the J end by 4 bases, with 12 bases between. The CDR3 is 13 residues long. Germline lookup yields CDR1 MNHEY and CDR2 SVGAGI. The DNA of the CDR3 is TGTGCCAGCAGCCTGCAGGGAGGCACTGAAGCTTTCTTT. Protein: CASSLQGGTEAFF.

V is TRBV6-6 and J is TRBJ1-1; 8 nucleotides match TRBD1. The J segment lost 6 bases and the V segment lost 4 bases, leaving 13 bases of the junction unmatched. CDR1 MNHNY and CDR2 SVGAGI come from the germline V gene (reference sequence). CDR3 size: 16 residues. The CDR3 sequence is CASSWRSGGSGAEAFF. CDR3 nucleotides: TGTGCCAGCAGTTGGAGGTCAGGGGGCTCGGGGGCTGAAGCTTTCTTT.

The chain joins TRBV5-4 to TRBJ1-1, with 7 bases identical to TRBD1. Trimming at V came to 4 bases and at J to 6 bases, leaving 9 bases not matched to a gene. The CDR3 length is 14 residues. Germline V gene data show CDR1 as SGHNT and CDR2 as YYREEE (reference sequence). The CDR3 is CASSPGPDRAEAFF. The CDR3, as DNA: TGTGCCAGCAGCCCGGGGCCTGACAGGGCTGAAGCTTTCTTT.

This chain joins TRBV6-1 and TRBJ1-1; 8 bases match TRBD1. The V segment lost 5 bases and the J segment 5 bases; nucleotides outside the gene matches: 7. The CDR3 loop spans 14 amino acids. CDR1 is MNHNS, CDR2 SASEGT, per germline. CDR3 loop: CASSRTGMGTEAFF. CDR3 coding DNA: TGTGCCAGCAGTAGGACAGGGATGGGAACTGAAGCTTTCTTT.

Remarks on this clone: In the same sample, other DNA sequences code for this CDR3. The chain couples TRBV5-1 to TRBJ2-2, with D possibly matching TRBD1 (6 bases). Deletions cut 5 bases from V and 0 bases from J, with 11 bases between. This CDR3 is 15 amino acids long. Germline CDR1 and CDR2: SGHRS and YFSETQ. The CDR3 loop reads CASSPRTANTGELFF. Here the CDR3 DNA reads TGCGCCAGCAGTCCCAGGACAGCGAACACCGGGGAGCTGTTTTTT.

The genes are TRBV7-2 and TRBJ1-1; 8 bases are a match to TRBD1. Per the germline V gene, CDR1 is SGHTA and CDR2 is FQGNSA. With 0 bases clipped from V and 8 bases from J, the junction kept 5 bases outside the gene matches. The CDR3 is 14 residues long. This CDR3 is CASSLAARGREAFF. The CDR3 DNA sequence: TGTGCCAGCAGCTTAGCTGCCAGGGGGCGGGAAGCTTTCTTT.

This chain joins TRBV10-1 and TRBJ2-3; D gene unclear. The V end lost 4 bases, the J end lost 2 bases, and 7 bases lay between the germline ends. CDR1 is WNHNN and CDR2 is SYGVQD in the germline V gene (reference sequence). The length of the CDR3 is 13 residues. CDR3 DNA: TGCGCCAGCAGTGTAAGGCTCACAGATACGCAGTATTTT. It encodes CASSVRLTDTQYF.

This rearrangement joins TRBV5-1 to TRBJ2-7; the D gene could be TRBD1 or TRBD2 (5 bases each). Trimming took off 4 bases at V and 4 bases at J, with 18 bases between the two ends. Germline CDR1 and CDR2: SGHRS and YFSETQ. The CDR3 is made up of 15 amino acids. The CDR3 bases are TGCGCCAGCAGCCCTACTCTGGGGGAAACTTACGAGCAGTACTTC. The encoded protein is CASSPTLGETYEQYF.

This rearrangement joins TRBV15 to TRBJ1-2; weak D call: TRBD1 (6 bases). This CDR3 spans 13 amino acids. The V gene's germline CDR1 is LNHNV and CDR2 YYDKDF (reference sequence). Trimming took off 5 bases at V and 3 bases at J, with 10 bases between the two ends. The CDR3 DNA reads as TGTGCCACCAGCGGGGAGGGGGACTATGGCTACACCTTC. Translated, it gives CATSGEGDYGYTF.

The chain carries TRBV4-1 and TRBJ2-7; D might be TRBD2 (5 bases). V was shortened by 4 bases and J by 1 base, with 20 bases between the two germline ends. Germline V lookup: CDR1 MGHRA, CDR2 YSYEKL. CDR3 length equals 17 residues. CDR3: CASSRELNFGNSYEQYF. The CDR3 DNA sequence: TGCGCCAGCAGCCGGGAATTAAACTTCGGGAATTCCTACGAGCAGTACTTC.

V and J are TRBV5-1 and TRBJ2-5; weak D call: TRBD2 (5 bases). Germline CDR1 is SGHRS and CDR2 is YFSETQ. This CDR3 region has 12 residues. Trimming cost V 6 bases and J 5 bases, with 11 bases left between them. CDR3 sequence reads: CASKEEGETQYF. For the CDR3, the DNA is TGCGCCAGCAAGGAAGAGGGTGAGACCCAGTACTTC.

This chain uses TRBV5-1 with TRBJ2-3; 11 bases agree with TRBD1. Germline V CDR1 and CDR2: SGHRS, YFSETQ. CDR3 length equals 14 residues. Germline trimming cut 7 bases from V and 4 bases from J; bases unmatched to any gene: 5. The CDR3 DNA reads as TGCGCCAGCTTCCCGGGACAGGGGGCAGATACGCAGTATTTT. Translated: CASFPGQGADTQYF.

The V and J genes are TRBV12-2 and TRBJ2-7; TRBD2 was called by the table and not checked on the DNA. TRBV12-2 is a pseudogene. CDR3 size: 12 residues. CDR3 sequence: CASRLVTYEQYF. CDR3 in DNA: TGTGCAAGTCGCTTAGTAACCTACGAGCAGTACTTC.

This clone showed up just once. V is TRBV10-3 and J is TRBJ2-1, with 7 nucleotides matching TRBD1. The germline gives CDR1 ENHRY, CDR2 SYGVKD. Losses at the gene ends were 2 bases for V and 9 bases for J; bases not matched to a gene: 7. The CDR3 sequence is 14 residues long. The CDR3 spells CAISEKGQKIEQFF. CDR3 nucleotides: TGTGCCATCAGTGAGAAGGGACAGAAGATTGAGCAGTTCTTC.

On this clone itself: Additional DNA sequences in this sample encode the identical CDR3. The chain uses TRBV5-1 and TRBJ2-5; 7 bases line up with TRBD1. The CDR3 sequence is 13 residues long. CDR1 SGHRS and CDR2 YFSETQ come from the germline V gene. The V and J ends lost 2 bases and 5 bases, in that order; junction bases with no gene match: 3. The CDR3 loop is CASSLDRVETQYF. For the CDR3, the DNA is TGCGCCAGCAGCTTAGACAGGGTGGAGACCCAGTACTTC.

As to this clone: Other DNA sequences from this sample encode an identical CDR3 as well. The chain has TRBV2 and TRBJ2-3; D is perhaps TRBD2 (5 bases). V was trimmed by 6 bases and J by 4 bases, leaving 8 bases between them. The germline gives CDR1 SNHLY, CDR2 FYNNEI. CDR3 length equals 12 residues. CDR3 sequence: CASREGADTQYF. The CDR3 coding sequence is TGTGCCAGCAGAGAGGGCGCAGATACGCAGTATTTT.

This clone turned up a few times. The gene calls are TRBV30 and TRBJ1-5; D not resolved. The germline V gene encodes CDR1 GTSNPN and CDR2 SVGIG (reference sequence). The CDR3 is 12 amino acids. Trimming left V 2 bases short and J 7 bases short, with 9 bases between. DNA for the CDR3: TGTGCCTGGAGTATGACGCTGCAGCCCCAGCATTTT. It codes for CAWSMTLQPQHF.

The chain carries TRBV19 and TRBJ1-3; a weak D match, TRBD1 (5 bases). V lost 4 bases, J lost 3 bases, and 13 bases lay in between. The CDR3 has 15 amino acids. Germline V lookup: CDR1 LNHDA, CDR2 SQIVND (reference sequence). CDR3 DNA sequence: TGTGCCAGTAGTACTGGGGCAGCCAATGGAAACACCATATATTTT. This gives the protein CASSTGAANGNTIYF.

The gene calls are TRBV9 and TRBJ2-4, with D possibly matching TRBD1 (5 bases). Germline V lookup: CDR1 SGDLS, CDR2 YYNGEE. V lost 4 bases to trimming and J lost 5 bases, with 13 bases between them. CDR3 length: 14 amino acids. This CDR3 is CASSLGPIQNIQYF. The DNA for the CDR3 is TGTGCCAGCAGCCTGGGGCCCATCCAAAACATTCAGTACTTC.

J is TRBJ2-5 and V is TRBV10-1; weak D call: TRBD1 (5 bases). The V and J ends lost 6 bases and 3 bases respectively, with 17 bases between them. CDR1 and CDR2 from the germline V gene are WNHNN and SYGVQD (reference sequence). This CDR3 spans 15 amino acids. The CDR3 DNA reads TGCGCCAGCAGCCCCTCGCTGGCAGGGAAAGAGACCCAGTACTTC. Amino acids: CASSPSLAGKETQYF.

The J gene is TRBJ2-7, the V gene TRBV13, with TRBD2 identical over 12 bases. Trimming at V came to 6 bases and at J to 6 bases, leaving 6 bases not matched to a gene. The germline gives CDR1 PRHDT, CDR2 FYEKMQ (reference sequence). The CDR3 totals 14 residues. CDR3: CASRPTSGGTEQYF. CDR3 sequence (DNA): TGTGCCAGCAGACCGACTAGCGGGGGAACCGAGCAGTACTTC.

This chain uses TRBV4-1 with TRBJ2-5; D may be TRBD2 (6 bases). This CDR3 is 15 amino acids long. V lost 2 bases and J lost 1, with 11 bases in between. Per germline, CDR1 MGHRA and CDR2 YSYEKL. The CDR3 protein is CASSQMTGGQETQYF. Written as DNA, the CDR3 is TGCGCCAGCAGCCAAATGACCGGGGGCCAAGAGACCCAGTACTTC.

The V gene is TRBV30, the J gene TRBJ1-2, with 9 bases lining up with TRBD1. This CDR3 is built from 14 residues. Unmatched junction bases numbered 2, after V lost 1 base and J lost 2 bases. Germline loops: CDR1 GTSNPN, CDR2 SVGIG (reference sequence). The CDR3 reads CAWSADRGNYGYTF. The CDR3 DNA follows: TGTGCCTGGAGTGCCGACAGGGGGAACTATGGCTACACCTTC.

V gene TRBV6-1 combines with J gene TRBJ2-7; D remains ambiguous. CDR3 length: 13 amino acids. Germline CDR1 reads MNHNS; CDR2 reads SASEGT. Deletions cut 4 bases from V and 8 bases from J, with 15 bases between. The CDR3 loop is CASSALGSAKQYF. CDR3 nucleotides: TGTGCCAGCAGTGCGTTGGGCAGCGCTAAGCAGTACTTC.